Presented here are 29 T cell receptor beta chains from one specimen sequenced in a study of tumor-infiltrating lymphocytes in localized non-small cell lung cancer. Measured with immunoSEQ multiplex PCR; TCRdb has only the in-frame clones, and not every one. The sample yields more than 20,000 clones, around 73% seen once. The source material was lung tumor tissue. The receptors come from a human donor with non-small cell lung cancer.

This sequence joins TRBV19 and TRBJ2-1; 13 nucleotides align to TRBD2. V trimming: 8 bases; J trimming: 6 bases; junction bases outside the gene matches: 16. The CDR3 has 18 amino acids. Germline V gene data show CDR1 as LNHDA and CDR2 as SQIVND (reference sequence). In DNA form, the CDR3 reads TGTGCCAGTTCCGGGACTAGCGGGGCTACGTCCCGGTCCAATGAGCAGTTCTTC. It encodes CASSGTSGATSRSNEQFF.

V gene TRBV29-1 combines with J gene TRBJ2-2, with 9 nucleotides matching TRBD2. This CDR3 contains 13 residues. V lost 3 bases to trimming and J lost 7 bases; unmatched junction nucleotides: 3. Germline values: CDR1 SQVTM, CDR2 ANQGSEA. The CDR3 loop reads CSVDGLASGELFF. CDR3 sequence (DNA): TGCAGCGTTGACGGACTAGCGAGCGGGGAGCTGTTTTTT.

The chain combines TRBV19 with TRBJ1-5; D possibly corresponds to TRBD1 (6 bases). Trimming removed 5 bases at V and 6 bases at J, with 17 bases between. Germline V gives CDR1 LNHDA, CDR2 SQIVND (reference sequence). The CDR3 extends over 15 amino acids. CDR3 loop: CASSSGLGGGQPQHF. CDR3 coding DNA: TGTGCCAGTAGTTCTGGACTCGGGGGCGGTCAGCCCCAGCATTTT.

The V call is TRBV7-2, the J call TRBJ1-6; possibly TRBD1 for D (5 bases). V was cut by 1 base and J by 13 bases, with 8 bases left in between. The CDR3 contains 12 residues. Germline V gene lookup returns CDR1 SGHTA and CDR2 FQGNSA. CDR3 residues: CASSLVSGPLHF. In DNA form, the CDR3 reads TGTGCCAGCAGCTTAGTCTCAGGGCCCCTCCACTTT.

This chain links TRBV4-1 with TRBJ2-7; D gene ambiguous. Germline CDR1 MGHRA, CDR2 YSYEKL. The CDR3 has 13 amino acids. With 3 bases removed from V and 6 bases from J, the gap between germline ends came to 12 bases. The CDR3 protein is CASSHTTGREQYF. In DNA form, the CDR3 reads TGCGCCAGCAGCCATACCACGGGCCGCGAGCAGTACTTC.

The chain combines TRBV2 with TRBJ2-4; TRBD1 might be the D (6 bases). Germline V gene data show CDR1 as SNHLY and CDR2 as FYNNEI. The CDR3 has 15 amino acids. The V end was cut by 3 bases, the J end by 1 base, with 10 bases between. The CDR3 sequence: CASSDQGRAKNIQYF. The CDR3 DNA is TGTGCCAGCAGTGATCAGGGGCGCGCCAAAAACATTCAGTACTTC.

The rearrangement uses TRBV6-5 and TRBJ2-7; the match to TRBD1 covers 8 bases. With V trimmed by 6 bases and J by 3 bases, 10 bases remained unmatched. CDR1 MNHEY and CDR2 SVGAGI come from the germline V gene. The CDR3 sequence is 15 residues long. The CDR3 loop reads CASSPERTGGYEQYF. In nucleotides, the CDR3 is TGTGCCAGCAGCCCAGAACGTACAGGGGGCTACGAGCAGTACTTC.

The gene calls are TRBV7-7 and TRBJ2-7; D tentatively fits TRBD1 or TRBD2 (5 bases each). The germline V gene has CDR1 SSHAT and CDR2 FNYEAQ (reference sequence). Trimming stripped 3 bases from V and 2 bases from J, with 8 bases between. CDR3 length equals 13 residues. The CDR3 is CASSLGRPYEQYF. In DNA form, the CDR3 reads TGTGCCAGCAGCTTGGGACGACCCTACGAGCAGTACTTC.

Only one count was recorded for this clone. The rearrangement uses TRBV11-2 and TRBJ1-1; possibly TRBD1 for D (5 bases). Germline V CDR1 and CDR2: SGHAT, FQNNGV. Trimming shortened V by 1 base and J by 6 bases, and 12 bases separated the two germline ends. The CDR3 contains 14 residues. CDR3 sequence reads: CASSLAPAGPEAFF. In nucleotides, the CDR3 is TGTGCCAGCAGCTTAGCACCGGCGGGACCTGAAGCTTTCTTT.

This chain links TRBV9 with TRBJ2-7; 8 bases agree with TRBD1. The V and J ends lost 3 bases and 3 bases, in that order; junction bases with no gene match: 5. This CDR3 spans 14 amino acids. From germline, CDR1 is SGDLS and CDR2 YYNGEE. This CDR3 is CASSARTGSYEQYF. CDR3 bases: TGTGCCAGCAGCGCCCGGACAGGGAGCTACGAGCAGTACTTC.

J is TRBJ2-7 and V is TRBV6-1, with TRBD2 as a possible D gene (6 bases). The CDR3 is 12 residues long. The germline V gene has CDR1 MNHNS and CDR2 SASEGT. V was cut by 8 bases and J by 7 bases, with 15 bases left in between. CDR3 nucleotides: TGTGCCAGCGAGGACGCGGGGTGGGAGCAGTACTTC. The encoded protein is CASEDAGWEQYF.

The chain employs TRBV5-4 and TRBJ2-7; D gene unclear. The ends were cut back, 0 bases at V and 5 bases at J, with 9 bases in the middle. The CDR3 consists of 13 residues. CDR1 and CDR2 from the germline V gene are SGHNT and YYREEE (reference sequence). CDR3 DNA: TGTGCCAGCAGCTTGGGGTCGGGCGACGAGCAGTACTTC. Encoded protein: CASSLGSGDEQYF.

The DNA of the CDR3 is TGTGCCAGCAGCTTAGGACAGGGGTCCGGCTACACCTTC. Translating gives CASSLGQGSGYTF. This rearrangement joins TRBV7-2 to TRBJ1-2, with 8 bases lining up with TRBD1. This CDR3 region has 13 residues. Germline lookup yields CDR1 SGHTA and CDR2 FQGNSA. The J segment lost 8 bases and the V segment lost 1 base, leaving 3 bases of the junction unmatched.

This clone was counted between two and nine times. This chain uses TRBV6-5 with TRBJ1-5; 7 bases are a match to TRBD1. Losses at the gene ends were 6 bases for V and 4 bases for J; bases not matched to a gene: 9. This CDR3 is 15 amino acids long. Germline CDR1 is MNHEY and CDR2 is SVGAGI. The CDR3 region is CASRLRTGSNQPQHF. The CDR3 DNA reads TGTGCCAGCAGGTTAAGGACAGGATCTAATCAGCCCCAGCATTTT.

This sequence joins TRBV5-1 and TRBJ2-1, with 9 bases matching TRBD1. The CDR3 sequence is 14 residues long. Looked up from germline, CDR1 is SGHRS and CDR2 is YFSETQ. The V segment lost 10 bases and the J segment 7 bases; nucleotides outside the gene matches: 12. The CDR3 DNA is TGCGCCTCAAACTACAGGGGGCGCGGAAATGAGCAGTTCTTC. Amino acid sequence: CASNYRGRGNEQFF.

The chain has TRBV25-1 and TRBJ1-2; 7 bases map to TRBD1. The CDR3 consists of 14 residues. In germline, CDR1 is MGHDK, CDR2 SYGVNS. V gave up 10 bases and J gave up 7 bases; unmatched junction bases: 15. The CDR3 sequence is CATMGFRQGGGYTF. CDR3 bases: TGTGCCACCATGGGTTTCCGACAGGGAGGTGGCTACACCTTC.

CDR3: CASSPGHQQFF. The CDR3 region has the DNA TGTGCCAGCAGCCCGGGACACCAGCAGTTCTTC. The chain recombines TRBV14 with TRBJ2-1, with D maybe TRBD1 (6 bases). Germline CDR1 is SGHDN and CDR2 is FVKESK. Trimming left V 4 bases short and J 11 bases short, with 9 bases between. The CDR3 is 11 residues long.

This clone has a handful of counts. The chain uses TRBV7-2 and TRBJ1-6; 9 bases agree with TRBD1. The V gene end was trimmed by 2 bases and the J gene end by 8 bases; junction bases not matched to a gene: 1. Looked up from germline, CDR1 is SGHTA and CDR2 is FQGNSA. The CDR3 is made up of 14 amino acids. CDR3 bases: TGTGCCAGCAGCTTACGACAGGGGGATTCACCCCTCCACTTT. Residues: CASSLRQGDSPLHF.

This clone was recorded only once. This chain's CDR3 is CASSLVSSGGGGADTQYF. The DNA of the CDR3 is TGCGCCAGCAGCTTGGTGTCTAGCGGGGGGGGAGGCGCAGATACGCAGTATTTT. V and J are TRBV5-1 and TRBJ2-3, with 12 bases matching TRBD2. The CDR3 is 18 residues long. V shed 0 bases and J 4 bases; nucleotides not matched to a gene: 9. CDR1 and CDR2 (germline): SGHRS, YFSETQ.

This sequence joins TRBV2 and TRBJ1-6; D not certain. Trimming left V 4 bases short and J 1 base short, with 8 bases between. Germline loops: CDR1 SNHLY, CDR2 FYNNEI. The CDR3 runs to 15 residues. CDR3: CASSAPGSYNSPLHF. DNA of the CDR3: TGTGCCAGCAGTGCCCCGGGGTCCTATAATTCACCCCTCCACTTT.

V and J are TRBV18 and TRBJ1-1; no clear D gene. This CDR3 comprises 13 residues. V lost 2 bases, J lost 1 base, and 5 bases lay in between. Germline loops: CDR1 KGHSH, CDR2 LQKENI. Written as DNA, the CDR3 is TGTGCCAGCTCACCAGAACAGAACACTGAAGCTTTCTTT. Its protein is CASSPEQNTEAFF.

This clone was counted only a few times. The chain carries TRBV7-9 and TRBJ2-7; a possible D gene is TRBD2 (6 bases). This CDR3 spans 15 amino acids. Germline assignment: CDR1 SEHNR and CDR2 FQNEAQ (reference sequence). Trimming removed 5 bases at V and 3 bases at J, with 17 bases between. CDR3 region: CASSELRGSLYEQYF. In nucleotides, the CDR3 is TGTGCCAGCAGCGAGTTACGGGGGTCCCTCTACGAGCAGTACTTC.

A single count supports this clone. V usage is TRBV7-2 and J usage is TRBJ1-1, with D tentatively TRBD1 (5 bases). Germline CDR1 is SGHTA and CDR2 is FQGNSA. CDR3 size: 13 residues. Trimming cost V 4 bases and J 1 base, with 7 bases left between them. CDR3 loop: CASSSGRNTEAFF. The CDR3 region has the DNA TGTGCCAGCAGCTCGGGACGGAACACTGAAGCTTTCTTT.

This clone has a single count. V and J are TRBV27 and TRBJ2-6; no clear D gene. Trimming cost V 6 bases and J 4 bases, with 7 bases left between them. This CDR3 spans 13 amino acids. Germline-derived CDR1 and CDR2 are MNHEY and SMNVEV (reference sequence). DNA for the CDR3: TGTGCCAGCAGCGTTTCCGGGGCCAACGTCCTGACTTTC. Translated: CASSVSGANVLTF.

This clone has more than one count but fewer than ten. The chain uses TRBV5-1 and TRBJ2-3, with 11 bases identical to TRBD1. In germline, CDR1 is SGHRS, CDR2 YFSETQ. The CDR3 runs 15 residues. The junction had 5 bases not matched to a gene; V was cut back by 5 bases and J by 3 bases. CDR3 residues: CASSSGQGATDTQYF. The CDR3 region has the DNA TGCGCCAGCAGTTCCGGACAGGGGGCAACAGATACGCAGTATTTT.

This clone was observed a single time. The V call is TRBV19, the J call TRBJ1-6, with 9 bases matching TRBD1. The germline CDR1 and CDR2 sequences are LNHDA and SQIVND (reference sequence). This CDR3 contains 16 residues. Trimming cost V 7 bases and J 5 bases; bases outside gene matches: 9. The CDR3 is CASTKRDRVDNSPLHF. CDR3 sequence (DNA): TGTGCCAGTACTAAAAGGGACAGGGTCGATAATTCACCCCTCCACTTT. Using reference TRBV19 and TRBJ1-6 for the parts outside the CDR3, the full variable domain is DGGITQSPKYLFRKEGQNVTLSCEQNLNHDAMYWYRQDPGQGLRLIYYSQIVNDFQKGDIAEGYSVSREKKESFPLTVTSAQKNPTAFYLCASTKRDRVDNSPLHFGNGTRLTVT.

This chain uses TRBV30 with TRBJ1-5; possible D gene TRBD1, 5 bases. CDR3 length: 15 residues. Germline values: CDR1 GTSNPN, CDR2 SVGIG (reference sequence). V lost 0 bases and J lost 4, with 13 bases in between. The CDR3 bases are TGTGCCTGGAGTGTTAAGGGAAGGGGTAATCAGCCCCAGCATTTT. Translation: CAWSVKGRGNQPQHF. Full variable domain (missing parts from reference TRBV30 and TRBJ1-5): SQTIHQWPATLVQPVGSPLSLECTVEGTSNPNLYWYRQAAGRGLQLLFYSVGIGQISSEVPQNLSASRPQDRQFILSSKKLLLSDSGFYLCAWSVKGRGNQPQHFGDGTRLSIL.

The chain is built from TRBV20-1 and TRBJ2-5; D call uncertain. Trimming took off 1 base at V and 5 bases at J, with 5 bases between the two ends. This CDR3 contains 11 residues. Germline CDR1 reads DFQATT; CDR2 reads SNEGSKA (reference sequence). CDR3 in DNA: TGCAGTGCTAGAGCCGATGAGACCCAGTACTTC. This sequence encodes CSARADETQYF.

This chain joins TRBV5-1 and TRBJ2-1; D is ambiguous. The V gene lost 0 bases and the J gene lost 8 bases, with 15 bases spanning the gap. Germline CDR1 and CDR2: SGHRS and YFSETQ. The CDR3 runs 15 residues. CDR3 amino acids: CASSLESPASDEQFF. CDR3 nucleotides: TGCGCCAGCAGCTTGGAGTCTCCCGCAAGTGATGAGCAGTTCTTC. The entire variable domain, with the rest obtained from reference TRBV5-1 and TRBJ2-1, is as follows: KAGVTQTPRYLIKTRGQQVTLSCSPISGHRSVSWYQQTPGQGLQFLFEYFSETQRNKGNFPGRFSGRQFSNSRSEMNVSTLELGDSALYLCASSLESPASDEQFFGPGTRLTVL.